Following are 2 T cell receptor beta chains from one sample sequenced in a study of shared clonotypes between healthy human individuals. Libraries were prepared by immunoSEQ multiplex PCR; TCRdb keeps only in-frame clonotypes and omits some of them. The sample yields 2.3 million or so clones, approximately 95% seen once. Input material: naive CD4+ T cells from PBMCs. The subset was: CD45RA+ positively selected. These receptor sequences come from a man in his late teens or twenties in good health. Some clones in this sample may be carry-over from other donors' samples.

This chain links TRBV19 with TRBJ2-1; 13 bases align to TRBD2. The CDR3 runs to 17 residues. V dropped 5 bases and J dropped 3; count of bases not matched to a gene: 7. Germline CDR1 LNHDA, CDR2 SQIVND (reference sequence). The CDR3 sequence: CASSSGTSGKLYNEQFF. The CDR3 nucleotides are TGTGCCAGTAGTTCAGGGACTAGCGGGAAGCTCTACAATGAGCAGTTCTTC. Full variable domain (missing parts from reference TRBV19 and TRBJ2-1): DGGITQSPKYLFRKEGQNVTLSCEQNLNHDAMYWYRQDPGQGLRLIYYSQIVNDFQKGDIAEGYSVSREKKESFPLTVTSAQKNPTAFYLCASSSGTSGKLYNEQFFGPGTRLTVL.

The rearrangement joins TRBV29-1 to TRBJ2-2, with a weak D call TRBD2 (6 bases). The CDR3 is 15 amino acids. The germline V gene encodes CDR1 SQVTM and CDR2 ANQGSEA. V gave up 7 bases and J gave up 8 bases, with 23 bases separating them. The CDR3 sequence is CSANDPGLLMGELFF. The DNA for the CDR3 is TGCAGCGCCAATGATCCGGGACTCCTTATGGGGGAGCTGTTTTTT.